The clone carrying this T cell receptor beta chain was detected only a few times. These data originate in a study of T cells after yellow fever vaccination. Germline assignment: CDR1 SGHVS and CDR2 FQNEAQ. CDR3 length: 15 amino acids. V lost 5 bases to trimming and J lost 5 bases; unmatched junction nucleotides: 9. Via MiXCR, TCRdb re-called the 5' RACE reads, giving one row per CDR3 protein. The data hold 300,000 to 350,000 distinct CDR3 sequences, with roughly 4.3% observed a single time. The TCR originated in a man aged 18 to 29 who received the YFV17D yellow fever vaccine. The sequencing here drew on PBMCs, taken 5 days after the yellow fever booster vaccination. V gene TRBV7-8 combines with J gene TRBJ2-3; 8 bases line up with TRBD1. The CDR3 DNA reads TGTGCCAGCAGCACTCGACAGGGGAGGATAGATACGCAGTATTTT. This encodes CASSTRQGRIDTQYF.